The 5 T cell receptor beta chains presented below share a single source sample, sequenced in a study of T cell responses to AZD1222 COVID-19 vaccine. Repertoires were generated with immunoSEQ multiplex PCR, while TCRdb's copy carries only in-frame clones and drops some. This table holds more than 70,000 clones, about 89% found once. The sequences come from peripheral blood, collected 28 days after the second AZD1222 dose. The origin of the receptors is an adult who received the AZD1222 COVID-19 vaccine.

V and J are TRBV7-2 and TRBJ2-1; 15 bases fit TRBD2. V dropped 6 bases and J dropped 8; count of bases not matched to a gene: 11. Germline CDR1 SGHTA, CDR2 FQGNSA. This CDR3 spans 17 amino acids. Here the CDR3 reads CASSPPGLAGGAHEQFF. DNA for the CDR3: TGTGCCAGCAGTCCGCCGGGACTAGCGGGGGGAGCACATGAGCAGTTCTTC.

The rearrangement joins TRBV7-9 to TRBJ1-1; D is perhaps TRBD1 (5 bases). Germline V gene data show CDR1 as SEHNR and CDR2 as FQNEAQ (reference sequence). The CDR3 contains 14 residues. Trimming took off 1 base at V and 10 bases at J, with 16 bases between the two ends. The CDR3 sequence is CASSLEGQALGAFF. CDR3 in DNA: TGTGCCAGCAGCTTAGAGGGGCAGGCCCTCGGAGCTTTCTTT.

This chain links TRBV12-3 or TRBV12-4 with TRBJ2-7; 10 bases map to TRBD2. With 9 bases clipped from V and 4 bases from J, the junction kept 6 bases outside the gene matches. CDR3 length equals 13 residues. The CDR3 loop is CASQAGGMYEQYF. Written as DNA, the CDR3 is TGTGCCAGTCAAGCGGGGGGGATGTACGAGCAGTACTTC.

The chain links TRBV2 to TRBJ2-4; D tentatively fits TRBD1 or TRBD2 (5 bases each). This CDR3 has 15 amino acids. CDR1 and CDR2 (germline): SNHLY, FYNNEI. Trimming removed 4 bases at V and 4 bases at J, with 14 bases between. The CDR3 DNA sequence: TGTGCCAGCAGTGGGTTCAGGGACGGGAAAAACATTCAGTACTTC. It yields the protein CASSGFRDGKNIQYF.

In its sample, this clone was seen once. The V gene is TRBV7-9, the J gene TRBJ1-1, with D unresolved. Germline V gives CDR1 SEHNR, CDR2 FQNEAQ (reference sequence). Trimming removed 3 bases from V and 1 base from J, with 12 bases in between. The CDR3 spans 15 residues. CDR3 loop: CASSLFHLQNTEAFF. The CDR3, as DNA: TGTGCCAGCAGCTTGTTTCACCTTCAGAACACTGAAGCTTTCTTT. Filled out from reference TRBV7-9 and TRBJ1-1, the complete variable domain reads DTGVSQNPRHKITKRGQNVTFRCDPISEHNRLYWYRQTLGQGPEFLTYFQNEAQLEKSRLLSDRFSAERPKGSFSTLEIQRTEQGDSAMYLCASSLFHLQNTEAFFGQGTRLTVV.